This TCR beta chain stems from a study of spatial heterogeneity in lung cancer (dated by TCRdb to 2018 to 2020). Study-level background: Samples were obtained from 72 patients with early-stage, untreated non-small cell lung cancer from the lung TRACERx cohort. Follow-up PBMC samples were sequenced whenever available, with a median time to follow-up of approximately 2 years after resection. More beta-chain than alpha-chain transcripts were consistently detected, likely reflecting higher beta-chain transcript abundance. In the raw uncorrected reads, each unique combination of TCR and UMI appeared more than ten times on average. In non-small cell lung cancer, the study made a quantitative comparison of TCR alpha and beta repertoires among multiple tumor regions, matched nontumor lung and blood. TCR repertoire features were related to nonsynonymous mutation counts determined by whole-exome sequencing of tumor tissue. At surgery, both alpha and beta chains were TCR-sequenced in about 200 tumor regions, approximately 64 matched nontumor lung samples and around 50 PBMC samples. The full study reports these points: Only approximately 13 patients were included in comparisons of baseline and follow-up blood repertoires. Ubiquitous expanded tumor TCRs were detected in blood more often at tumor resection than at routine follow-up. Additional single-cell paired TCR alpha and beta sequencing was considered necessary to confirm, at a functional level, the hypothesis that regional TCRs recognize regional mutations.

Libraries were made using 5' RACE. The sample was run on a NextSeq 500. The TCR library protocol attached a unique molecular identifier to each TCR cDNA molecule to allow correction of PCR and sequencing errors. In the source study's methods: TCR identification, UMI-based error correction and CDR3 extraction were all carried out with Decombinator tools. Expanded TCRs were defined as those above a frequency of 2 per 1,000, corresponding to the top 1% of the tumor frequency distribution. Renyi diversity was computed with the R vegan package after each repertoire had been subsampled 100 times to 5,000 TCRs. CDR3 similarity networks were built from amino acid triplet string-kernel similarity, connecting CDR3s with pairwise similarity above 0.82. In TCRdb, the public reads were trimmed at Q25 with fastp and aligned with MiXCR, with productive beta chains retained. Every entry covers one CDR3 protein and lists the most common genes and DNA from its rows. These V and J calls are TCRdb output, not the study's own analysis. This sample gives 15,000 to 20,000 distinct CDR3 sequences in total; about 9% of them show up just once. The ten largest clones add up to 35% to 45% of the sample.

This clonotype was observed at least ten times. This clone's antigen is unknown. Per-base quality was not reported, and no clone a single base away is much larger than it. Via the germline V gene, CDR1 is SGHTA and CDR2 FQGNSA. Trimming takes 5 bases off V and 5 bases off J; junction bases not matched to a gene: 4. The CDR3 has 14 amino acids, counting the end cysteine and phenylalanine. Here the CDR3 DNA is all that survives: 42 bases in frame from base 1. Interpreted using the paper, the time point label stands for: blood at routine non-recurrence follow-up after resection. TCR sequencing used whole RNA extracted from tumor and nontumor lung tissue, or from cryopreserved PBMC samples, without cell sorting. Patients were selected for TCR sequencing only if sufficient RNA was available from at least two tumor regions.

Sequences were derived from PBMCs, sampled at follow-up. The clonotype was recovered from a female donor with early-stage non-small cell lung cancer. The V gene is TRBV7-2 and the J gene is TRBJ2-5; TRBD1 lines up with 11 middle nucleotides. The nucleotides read TGTGCCAGCAGCCCAGGACAGGGGGCCGAGACCCAGTACTTC. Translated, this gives CASSPGQGAETQYF.